This T cell receptor (beta chain) was documented in a study of CD8+ T cells in alopecia areata. Study-wide context: Tofacitinib was taken orally by treated patients, and the dose was 5 to 10 mg twice daily. Study-level findings and limits: Amid tofacitinib therapy, many expanded lesional clones stayed present in scalp and blood.

Turning to this clone: Its cognate antigen is unknown.

Treatment in this sample: oral pan-JAK inhibitor, 5-10 mg twice daily. Both peripheral blood and punch biopsies of lesional scalp skin were obtained from patients who had alopecia areata. Sequencing relied on a cDNA template that was reverse transcribed from extracted RNA. TCRdb's table, derived via immunoSEQ multiplex PCR, lists solely in-frame clones and lacks some. Here the sample spans about 200,000 clones, 50% to 60% being singletons. The junction had 11 bases not matched to a gene; V was cut back by 4 bases and J by 0 bases. Germline values: CDR1 SGHAT, CDR2 FQNNGV. The CDR3 is 17 residues long.

The rearrangement links TRBV11-2 to TRBJ1-2; 7 nucleotides agree with TRBD1. The sequence was collected from a human donor with alopecia areata. The sequenced sample was CD4+ T cells sorted from blood, obtained at week 4, from a patient treated with tofacitinib. The CDR3 reads CASSSRQGQLANYGYTF. In DNA, the CDR3 is TGTGCCAGCAGCTCCAGACAGGGACAGTTAGCTAACTATGGCTACACCTTC.